This T cell receptor beta chain was identified in a study of cytomegalovirus exposure and HLA in healthy donors. Across the study: HLA-typed donors were the source of about 85 million unique TCRs, which an early data release held. Study findings and constraints: A later analysis associated some 16,000 TCR beta sequences with HLA alleles at a 0.05 false discovery rate. Likely technical artifact: a cluster of highly shared sequence variants. Earlier analysis found most TCR beta V segments productive about 90% or about 30% of the time.

A multiplex PCR was run with 60 Vbeta primers and 13 Jbeta primers. The assay was immunoSEQ multiplex PCR, and TCRdb's table has in-frame clones only and misses some. Of about 140,000 clones listed, 82% were seen once; the top ten hold roughly 3.1%. Note on this clone: Its antigen is currently unknown.

The CDR3 runs 15 residues. CDR1 is SNHLY, CDR2 FYNNEI, per germline. After removal of 6 bases from V and 5 bases from J, the junction contained 8 bases not matched to a gene. V gene TRBV2 combines with J gene TRBJ2-5; 11 nucleotides match TRBD1. The specimen sequenced was PBMCs. The clonotype comes from a man between 18 and 29 years old in good health and CMV-seropositive. The CDR3 here is CASSLDRGRVETQYF. The CDR3 DNA sequence: TGTGCCAGCAGCCTGGACAGGGGGCGCGTGGAGACCCAGTACTTC.